Below, 13 T cell receptor beta chains from the same sample are listed, as sequenced in a study of T cells in Graves' hyperthyroidism and ophthalmopathy (dated by TCRdb to the late 2010s). The library was built by means of multiplex PCR. Sequencing was carried out with an Illumina HiSeq 2000. TCR beta CDR3 regions were amplified from RNA transcripts. The TCR CDR3 was subjected to a first round of RT-PCR using the HTBI primer set and the Qiagen OneStep RT-PCR kit. TCRdb applied fastp at Q25 and MiXCR to the public reads, then kept only in-frame beta chains. A single entry per CDR3 protein holds the most common genes and DNA from its merged rows. For this sample the table gives a few hundred thousand distinct CDR3 sequences, of which about 14% were detected only once. About a fifth of the sample lies in the top ten. The sample taken for sequencing was blood. The receptor set was obtained from a man between 25 and 39 years old with Graves' hyperthyroidism that later progressed to Graves' ophthalmopathy.

The chain links TRBV12-3 or TRBV12-4 to TRBJ1-1; a possible D gene is TRBD1 (5 bases). The CDR3 contains 13 residues. V was pared by 5 bases and J by 4 bases, with 11 bases between. CDR3 sequence (DNA): TGTGCCAGCAGTCCGGGACGGACCACTGAAGCTTTCTTT. It specifies CASSPGRTTEAFF.

This clonotype turned up a few times. The chain employs TRBV6-2 or TRBV6-3 and TRBJ1-5; unclear D gene. Germline CDR1 reads MNHEY; CDR2 reads SVGEGT. The CDR3 is 16 amino acids. V was pared by 5 bases and J by 0 bases, with 14 bases between. As DNA, the CDR3 is TGTGCCAGCAGTCCACATCCCTTTGGTAGCAATCAGCCCCAGCATTTT. It specifies CASSPHPFGSNQPQHF.

The sample holds many counts of this clonotype. CDR3 DNA sequence: TGTGCCAGCAGTGACAGAGGCAGAGGAAGAGGAAATCAGCCCCAGCATTTT. Its translation: CASSDRGRGRGNQPQHF. This chain uses TRBV2 with TRBJ1-5, with no clear D. Per germline, CDR1 SNHLY and CDR2 FYNNEI. The CDR3 totals 17 residues. Deletions cut 3 bases from V and 4 bases from J, with 19 bases between.

This clonotype was counted many times. The rearrangement joins TRBV11-2 to TRBJ1-2; TRBD1 is a possible D gene (6 bases). The CDR3 extends over 15 amino acids. V lost 1 base, J lost 7 bases, and 16 bases lay in between. CDR1 is SGHAT and CDR2 is FQNNGV in the germline V gene. The CDR3 region has the DNA TGTGCCAGCAGCTTAGGGGGGCTCCTTCAGGGTGGCTACACCTTC. Its translation: CASSLGGLLQGGYTF.

This clonotype appeared many times. In nucleotides, the CDR3 is TGTGCCAGCTCACCACCGTCAGGGTCTAATGAAAAACTGTTTTTT. As protein: CASSPPSGSNEKLFF. The V and J genes are TRBV18 and TRBJ1-4, with a tentative D call TRBD1 (5 bases). The V end lost 0 bases, the J end lost 3 bases, and 8 bases lay between the germline ends. The germline V gene encodes CDR1 KGHSH and CDR2 LQKENI. This CDR3 is built from 15 residues.

This clonotype was counted ten times or more. V and J are TRBV9 and TRBJ1-1, with a possible D match to TRBD1 (6 bases). CDR3 size: 15 residues. CDR1 is SGDLS and CDR2 is YYNGEE in the germline V gene. Trimming took 4 bases from V and 4 from J, leaving 17 bases between them. The CDR3 here is CASSSIRGGSTEAFF. The CDR3, as DNA: TGTGCCAGCAGCTCAATAAGGGGGGGTAGCACTGAAGCTTTCTTT.

This clonotype was found a few times. V and J are TRBV9 and TRBJ1-3, with 8 bases aligning to TRBD1. The ends lost 4 bases at V and 3 bases at J; junction bases unmatched: 6. Germline values: CDR1 SGDLS, CDR2 YYNGEE. The CDR3 is 15 amino acids. CDR3 protein: CASSTDRGNGNTIYF. The CDR3, as DNA: TGTGCCAGCAGCACCGACAGGGGAAATGGAAACACCATATATTTT.

On this clonotype: A much larger clone is a single base away; this may be a read error. V gene TRBV20-1 combines with J gene TRBJ2-3; perhaps D is TRBD1 or TRBD2 (5 bases each). The CDR3 covers 15 residues. CDR1 and CDR2 (germline): DFQATT, SNEGSKA (reference sequence). The CDR3 DNA follows: TGCAGTGCTAGAGATCACGGGGCCCCCACAGATACGCAGTCTTTT. The encoded protein is CSARDHGAPTDTQSF.

This clonotype was counted at least ten times. This CDR3 reads CSARKPTNTEAFF. The CDR3 nucleotides read TGCAGTGCTAGAAAGCCGACGAACACTGAAGCTTTCTTT. The chain carries TRBV20-1 and TRBJ1-1, with unresolved D. The CDR3 has 13 residues. CDR1 and CDR2 from the germline V gene are DFQATT and SNEGSKA (reference sequence). Trimming removed 2 bases at V and 1 base at J, with 8 bases between.

In this sample, this clonotype turned up many times. V is TRBV10-3 and J is TRBJ1-1, with D unresolved. CDR1 and CDR2 (germline): ENHRY, SYGVKD. CDR3 length equals 13 residues. Trimming removed 2 bases from V and 3 bases from J, with 7 bases in between. Written as DNA, the CDR3 is TGTGCCATCAGTGAGGGGGAGTACACTGAAGCTTTCTTT. This codes for CAISEGEYTEAFF.

This clonotype came up many times. Here the CDR3 reads CATKLPGEFDEQYF. The CDR3, as DNA: TGTGCCACCAAACTACCAGGGGAGTTCGACGAGCAGTACTTC. The chain uses TRBV15 and TRBJ2-7, with a possible D match to TRBD1 (6 bases). The V gene's germline CDR1 is LNHNV and CDR2 YYDKDF (reference sequence). This CDR3 is built from 14 residues. V was trimmed by 7 bases and J by 5 bases, leaving 18 bases between them.

This clonotype was counted ten times or more. The chain has TRBV28 and TRBJ1-2; D is perhaps TRBD1 (6 bases). V was shortened by 7 bases and J by 2 bases, with 14 bases between the two germline ends. The CDR3 loop spans 14 amino acids. The germline CDR1 and CDR2 sequences are MDHEN and SYDVKM. The CDR3 protein is CASNTGNLNYGYTF. The CDR3 bases are TGTGCCAGCAACACAGGGAATTTAAACTATGGCTACACCTTC.

This clonotype was seen ten or more times. The V and J genes are TRBV5-1 and TRBJ2-1; maybe TRBD1 (6 bases). Per the germline V gene, CDR1 is SGHRS and CDR2 is YFSETQ. The CDR3 is made up of 15 amino acids. V was pared by 0 bases and J by 2 bases, with 9 bases between. This CDR3 reads CASSLAGTPYNEQFF. CDR3 in DNA: TGCGCCAGCAGCTTGGCCGGGACACCCTACAATGAGCAGTTCTTC. The full variable domain, completed using reference TRBV5-1 and TRBJ2-1, is KAGVTQTPRYLIKTRGQQVTLSCSPISGHRSVSWYQQTPGQGLQFLFEYFSETQRNKGNFPGRFSGRQFSNSRSEMNVSTLELGDSALYLCASSLAGTPYNEQFFGPGTRLTVL.